A single sample is the source of the 7 T cell receptor beta chains below, sequenced in a study of cytotoxic CD8 clonotypes in ibrutinib-treated CLL. Here immunoSEQ multiplex PCR was the method, and the copy in TCRdb shows in-frame clones only, minus some. The sample shows just over 65,000 clones, 68% of them seen only once. The sample consisted of PBMCs, taken after 12 months of ibrutinib treatment. These receptors were taken from a human donor with chronic lymphocytic leukemia.

The CDR3, as DNA: TGTGCCAGCAGTCCGGGACAGGGGTCGTTCCATGAGCAGTTCTTC. Translated, it gives CASSPGQGSFHEQFF. This chain joins TRBV28 and TRBJ2-1; 10 nucleotides line up with TRBD1. Per germline, CDR1 MDHEN and CDR2 SYDVKM. CDR3 size: 15 residues. After removal of 5 bases from V and 8 bases from J, the junction contained 9 bases not matched to a gene.

In its sample, this clone was seen a few times. V usage is TRBV6-5 and J usage is TRBJ2-7; D is unclear. There are 11 residues in the CDR3. From germline, CDR1 is MNHEY and CDR2 SVGAGI. The V end lost 4 bases, the J end lost 4 bases, and 5 bases lay between the germline ends. The CDR3 DNA reads as TGTGCCAGCAGTTTCAATTACGAGCAGTACTTC. This gives the protein CASSFNYEQYF.

A single count supports this clone. The chain employs TRBV4-2 and TRBJ2-2; TRBD1 matches 9 bases. The ends lost 0 bases at V and 4 bases at J; junction bases unmatched: 6. Germline CDR1 LGHNA, CDR2 YNFKEQ. There are 17 residues in the CDR3. The CDR3 is CASSQEDRGLGTGELFF. The CDR3 nucleotides read TGTGCCAGCAGCCAAGAGGACAGGGGCCTGGGCACCGGGGAGCTGTTTTTT.

The chain recombines TRBV2 with TRBJ1-1; the D gene is possibly TRBD1 (5 bases). Germline lookup yields CDR1 SNHLY and CDR2 FYNNEI. CDR3 length: 13 amino acids. V lost 3 bases, J lost 5 bases, and 10 bases lay in between. Written as DNA, the CDR3 is TGTGCCAGCAGTGACAGACGGGGGACTGAAGCTTTCTTT. Translated, it gives CASSDRRGTEAFF. Full variable domain (rest looked up from reference TRBV2 and TRBJ1-1): EPEVTQTPSHQVTQMGQEVILRCVPISNHLYFYWYRQILGQKVEFLVSFYNNEISEKSEIFDDQFSVERPDGSNFTLKIRSTKLEDSAMYFCASSDRRGTEAFFGQGTRLTVV.

This sequence joins TRBV6-4 and TRBJ2-2; D remains ambiguous. Trimming shortened V by 6 bases and J by 0 bases, and 8 bases separated the two germline ends. Germline CDR1 MRHNA, CDR2 SNTAGT. This CDR3 has 14 amino acids. CDR3 nucleotides: TGTGCCAGCAGAGAACAGACGAACACCGGGGAGCTGTTTTTT. Its translation is CASREQTNTGELFF.

The rearrangement joins TRBV7-8 to TRBJ2-1; D is perhaps TRBD2 (5 bases). Between the trimmed V and J ends, which lost 2 bases and 10 bases, there was a span of 9 bases. The CDR3 length is 12 residues. Germline loops: CDR1 SGHVS, CDR2 FQNEAQ. The chain's CDR3 is CASSLTGREQFF. CDR3 coding DNA: TGTGCCAGCAGCTTAACGGGAAGAGAGCAGTTCTTC.

The chain uses TRBV6-1 and TRBJ2-1; the D gene is possibly TRBD2 (6 bases). This CDR3 is built from 14 residues. The V end was cut by 8 bases, the J end by 5 bases, with 16 bases between. Germline V lookup: CDR1 MNHNS, CDR2 SASEGT. Written as DNA, the CDR3 is TGTGCCAGCGGAAACCCGGGGGTCGACAATGAGCAGTTCTTC. It translates to CASGNPGVDNEQFF.